This TCR beta chain was sequenced for a study of blood T cell repertoires in COVID-19. Background on the study: Sites across the United States, Italy and Spain contributed samples from acute and convalescent COVID-19. PBMCs, B-cell-depleted T cells, or T cells provided the cDNA or gDNA that made up the material.

Cohorts were assigned according to the clinical history that participants reported. V lost 5 bases and J lost 3, with 12 bases in between. CDR1 is SGHVS and CDR2 is FQNEAQ in the germline V gene. CDR3 length: 14 amino acids. Produced via immunoSEQ multiplex PCR; TCRdb's table is partial and in-frame only. The data hold some 150,000 clones, with 85% observed a single time. The sequence derives from a woman between 40 and 50 years old who had recovered from COVID-19. V gene TRBV7-8 combines with J gene TRBJ2-3; D perhaps matches TRBD2 (5 bases). The specimen was PBMCs or T cells enriched from blood (not recorded which). The CDR3 here is CASSPLASTDTQYF. The CDR3 region has the DNA TGTGCCAGCAGCCCTCTAGCTAGTACAGATACGCAGTATTTT.